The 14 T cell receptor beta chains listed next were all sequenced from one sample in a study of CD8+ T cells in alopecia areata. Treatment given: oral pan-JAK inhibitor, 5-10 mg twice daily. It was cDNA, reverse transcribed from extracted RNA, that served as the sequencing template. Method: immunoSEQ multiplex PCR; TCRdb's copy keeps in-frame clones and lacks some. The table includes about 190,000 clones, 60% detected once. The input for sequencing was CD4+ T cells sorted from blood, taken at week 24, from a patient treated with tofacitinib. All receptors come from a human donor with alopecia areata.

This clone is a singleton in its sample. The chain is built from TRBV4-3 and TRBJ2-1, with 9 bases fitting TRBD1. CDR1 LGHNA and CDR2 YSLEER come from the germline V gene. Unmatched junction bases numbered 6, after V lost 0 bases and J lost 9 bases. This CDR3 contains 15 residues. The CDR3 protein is CASSQDVQGAFEQFF. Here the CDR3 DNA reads TGCGCCAGCAGCCAAGATGTACAGGGGGCCTTTGAGCAGTTCTTC.

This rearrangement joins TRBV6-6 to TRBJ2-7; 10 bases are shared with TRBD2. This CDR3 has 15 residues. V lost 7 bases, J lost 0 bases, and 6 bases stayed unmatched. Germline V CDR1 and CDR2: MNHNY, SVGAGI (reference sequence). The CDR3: CASTTSGVTSYEQYF. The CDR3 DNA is TGTGCCAGCACCACTAGCGGGGTAACCTCCTACGAGCAGTACTTC.

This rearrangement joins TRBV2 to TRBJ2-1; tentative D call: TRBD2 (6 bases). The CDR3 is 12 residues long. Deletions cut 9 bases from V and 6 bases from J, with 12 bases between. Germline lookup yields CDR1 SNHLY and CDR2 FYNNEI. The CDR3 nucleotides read TGTGCCAGTACCCCCGGGGGCAATGAGCAGTTCTTC. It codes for CASTPGGNEQFF.

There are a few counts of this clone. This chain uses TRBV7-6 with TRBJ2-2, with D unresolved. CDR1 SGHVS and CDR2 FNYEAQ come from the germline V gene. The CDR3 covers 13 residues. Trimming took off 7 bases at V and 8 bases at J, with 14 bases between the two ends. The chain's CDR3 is CASNAPGAGELFF. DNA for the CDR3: TGTGCCAGCAACGCTCCCGGAGCTGGGGAGCTGTTTTTT.

This CDR3 reads CAWSYLGGGTEAFF. The CDR3 DNA follows: TGTGCCTGGAGCTATCTGGGCGGAGGCACTGAAGCTTTCTTT. The rearrangement uses TRBV30 and TRBJ1-1; no clear D. Germline CDR1 reads GTSNPN; CDR2 reads SVGIG (reference sequence). V lost 3 bases, J lost 4 bases, and 15 bases lay in between. The CDR3 loop spans 14 amino acids.

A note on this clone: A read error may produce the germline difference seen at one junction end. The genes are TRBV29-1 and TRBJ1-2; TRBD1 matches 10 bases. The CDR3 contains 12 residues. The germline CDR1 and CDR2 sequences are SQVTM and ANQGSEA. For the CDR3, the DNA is TGCAGCGTGGAAGACAGGGGGCTAGGCTACACCTTC. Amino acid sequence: CSVEDRGLGYTF.

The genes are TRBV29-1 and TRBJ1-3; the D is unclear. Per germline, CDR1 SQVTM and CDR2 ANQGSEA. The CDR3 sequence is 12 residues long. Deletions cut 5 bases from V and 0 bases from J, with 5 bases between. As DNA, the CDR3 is TGCAGCGTTATCTTCTCTGGAAACACCATATATTTT. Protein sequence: CSVIFSGNTIYF.

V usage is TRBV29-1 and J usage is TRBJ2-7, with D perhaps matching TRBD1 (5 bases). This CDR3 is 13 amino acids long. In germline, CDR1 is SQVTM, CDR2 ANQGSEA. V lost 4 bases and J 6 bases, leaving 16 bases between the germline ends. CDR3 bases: TGCAGCGTTGTCACCGGTTTTCAGGGCGAGCAGTACTTC. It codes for CSVVTGFQGEQYF.

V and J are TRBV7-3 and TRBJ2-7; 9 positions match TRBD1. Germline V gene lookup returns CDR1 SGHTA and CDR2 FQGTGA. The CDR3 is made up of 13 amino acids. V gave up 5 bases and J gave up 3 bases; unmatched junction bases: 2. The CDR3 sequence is CASSRQGGYEQYF. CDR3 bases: TGTGCCAGCAGCCGACAGGGGGGCTACGAGCAGTACTTC.

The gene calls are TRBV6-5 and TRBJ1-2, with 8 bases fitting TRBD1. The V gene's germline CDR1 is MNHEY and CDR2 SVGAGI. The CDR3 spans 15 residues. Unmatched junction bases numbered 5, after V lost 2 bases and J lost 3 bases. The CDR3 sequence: CASSYVTGGYYGYTF. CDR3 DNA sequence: TGTGCCAGCAGTTACGTCACAGGGGGATACTATGGCTACACCTTC.

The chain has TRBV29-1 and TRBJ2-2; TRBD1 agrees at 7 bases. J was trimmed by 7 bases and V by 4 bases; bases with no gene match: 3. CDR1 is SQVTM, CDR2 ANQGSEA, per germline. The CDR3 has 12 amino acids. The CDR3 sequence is CSVGGGHGELFF. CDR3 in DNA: TGCAGCGTTGGAGGGGGCCACGGGGAGCTGTTTTTT.

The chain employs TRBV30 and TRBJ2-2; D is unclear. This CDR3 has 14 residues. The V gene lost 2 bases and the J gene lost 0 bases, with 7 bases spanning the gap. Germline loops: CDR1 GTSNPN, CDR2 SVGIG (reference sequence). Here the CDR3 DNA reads TGTGCCTGGAGTCGAATATCGAACACCGGGGAGCTGTTTTTT. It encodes CAWSRISNTGELFF.

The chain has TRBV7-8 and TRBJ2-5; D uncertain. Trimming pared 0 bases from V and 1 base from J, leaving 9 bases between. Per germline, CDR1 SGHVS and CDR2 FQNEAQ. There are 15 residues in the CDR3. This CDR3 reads CASSLAVQSQETQYF. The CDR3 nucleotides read TGTGCCAGCAGCTTAGCGGTACAGAGCCAAGAGACCCAGTACTTC.

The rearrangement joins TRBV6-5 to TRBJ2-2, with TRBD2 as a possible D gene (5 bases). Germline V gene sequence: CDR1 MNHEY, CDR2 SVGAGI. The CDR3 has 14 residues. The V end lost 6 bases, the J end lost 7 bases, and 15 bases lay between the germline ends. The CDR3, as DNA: TGTGCCAGCAGCCCTTGGACTGGAAGCGGGGAGCTGTTTTTT. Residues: CASSPWTGSGELFF.